The rows below give T cell receptor beta chains drawn from one sample of a study of OX40 agonist ivuxolimab in advanced cancers. The data were produced by immunoSEQ multiplex PCR, yet TCRdb's version contains in-frame clones alone and is incomplete. The profile shows 45,000 to 65,000 clones, 65% to 90% of them singletons. The sample here was CD4+ or CD8+ T cells sorted from blood, taken in a trial of the OX40 agonist ivuxolimab. The receptor source for this set is an adult with an advanced solid tumor such as melanoma, head and neck, liver or kidney cancer. CDR3s include the opening cysteine and the closing phenylalanine or tryptophan. The D gene is left open where the match is weak. Some rows have no size entry. The others give once, few or many, or a class for an expanded clone.

CDR3 protein,CDR3 DNA,CDR3 length,V gene,J gene,D gene,clone size
CASSGQGGNTIYF,TGTGCCAGCAGTGGACAGGGTGGAAACACCATATATTTT,13,TRBV7-2,TRBJ1-3,TRBD1,.
CASSLLRFELAGGEQYF,TGTGCCAGCAGTTTATTACGTTTTGAACTAGCGGGGGGGGAGCAGTACTTC,17,TRBV28,TRBJ2-7,TRBD2,.
CASSSGLAKNEQFF,TGCGCCAGCAGCTCGGGACTAGCGAAGAATGAGCAGTTCTTC,14,TRBV5-1,TRBJ2-1,TRBD2,few
CASSQDPGFQPQHF,TGCGCCAGCAGCCAAGATCCTGGGTTTCAGCCCCAGCATTTT,14,TRBV4-1,TRBJ1-5,.,.
CSVTPTGQTTDTQYF,TGCAGCGTCACACCAACGGGACAGACCACAGATACGCAGTATTTT,15,TRBV29-1,TRBJ2-3,TRBD1,.
CASSPPVWTGDDEKLFF,TGTGCCAGCTCACCACCGGTGTGGACAGGGGACGATGAAAAACTGTTTTTT,17,TRBV18,TRBJ1-4,TRBD1,.
CASSPGTNTDTQYF,TGTGCCAGCTCACCGGGGACCAACACAGATACGCAGTATTTT,14,TRBV18,TRBJ2-3,.,.
CASSGQAIIF,TGTGCCAGCAGCGGTCAGGCCATTATCTTC,10,TRBV7-2,TRBJ1-2,.,.
CASSVKYEQYF,TGTGCCAGCAGTGTGAAATACGAGCAGTACTTC,11,TRBV2,TRBJ2-7,.,few
CSVVSGVETQYF,TGCAGCGTTGTTTCCGGGGTAGAGACCCAGTACTTC,12,TRBV29-1,TRBJ2-5,.,.
CASSPSDGTQETQYF,TGTGCCAGCTCACCTTCGGACGGAACACAAGAGACCCAGTACTTC,15,TRBV18,TRBJ2-5,.,.
CASSLFPIRGGRYTEAFF,TGTGCCAGCAGTTTGTTCCCAATCAGGGGGGGAAGATACACTGAAGCTTTCTTT,18,TRBV27,TRBJ1-1,TRBD1,.
CASSPPGMGNQPQHF,TGTGCCAGCAGCCCCCCAGGGATGGGCAATCAGCCCCAGCATTTT,15,TRBV7-9,TRBJ1-5,.,.